This TCR beta chain was documented in a study of blood T cell repertoires in COVID-19. Overall study context: Sites across the United States, Italy and Spain contributed samples from acute and convalescent COVID-19. The cDNA or gDNA used as material had been derived from T cells, B-cell-depleted T cells, or PBMCs.

As processed by the authors: Using reference gene primer amplification, nucleated cell counts were estimated. Some clones are missing from TCRdb's copy, which holds only in-frame ones; the method was immunoSEQ multiplex PCR. Clone size and the V and J calls come from that table; the DNA yielded D and trimming. The data show approximately 180,000 clones, over 75% seen once. Trimming left V 3 bases short and J 2 bases short, with 11 bases between. The CDR3 consists of 15 residues. Germline lookup yields CDR1 SNHLY and CDR2 FYNNEI. J is TRBJ1-3 and V is TRBV2, with D possibly matching TRBD1 (6 bases). The TCR sequence derives from a human donor with active or convalescent COVID-19. The donor label of this sample is uncertain. The specimen was peripheral blood. The CDR3, as DNA: TGTGCCAGCAGTGACCAGGGGCTCACTGGAAACACCATATATTTT. Amino acids: CASSDQGLTGNTIYF.